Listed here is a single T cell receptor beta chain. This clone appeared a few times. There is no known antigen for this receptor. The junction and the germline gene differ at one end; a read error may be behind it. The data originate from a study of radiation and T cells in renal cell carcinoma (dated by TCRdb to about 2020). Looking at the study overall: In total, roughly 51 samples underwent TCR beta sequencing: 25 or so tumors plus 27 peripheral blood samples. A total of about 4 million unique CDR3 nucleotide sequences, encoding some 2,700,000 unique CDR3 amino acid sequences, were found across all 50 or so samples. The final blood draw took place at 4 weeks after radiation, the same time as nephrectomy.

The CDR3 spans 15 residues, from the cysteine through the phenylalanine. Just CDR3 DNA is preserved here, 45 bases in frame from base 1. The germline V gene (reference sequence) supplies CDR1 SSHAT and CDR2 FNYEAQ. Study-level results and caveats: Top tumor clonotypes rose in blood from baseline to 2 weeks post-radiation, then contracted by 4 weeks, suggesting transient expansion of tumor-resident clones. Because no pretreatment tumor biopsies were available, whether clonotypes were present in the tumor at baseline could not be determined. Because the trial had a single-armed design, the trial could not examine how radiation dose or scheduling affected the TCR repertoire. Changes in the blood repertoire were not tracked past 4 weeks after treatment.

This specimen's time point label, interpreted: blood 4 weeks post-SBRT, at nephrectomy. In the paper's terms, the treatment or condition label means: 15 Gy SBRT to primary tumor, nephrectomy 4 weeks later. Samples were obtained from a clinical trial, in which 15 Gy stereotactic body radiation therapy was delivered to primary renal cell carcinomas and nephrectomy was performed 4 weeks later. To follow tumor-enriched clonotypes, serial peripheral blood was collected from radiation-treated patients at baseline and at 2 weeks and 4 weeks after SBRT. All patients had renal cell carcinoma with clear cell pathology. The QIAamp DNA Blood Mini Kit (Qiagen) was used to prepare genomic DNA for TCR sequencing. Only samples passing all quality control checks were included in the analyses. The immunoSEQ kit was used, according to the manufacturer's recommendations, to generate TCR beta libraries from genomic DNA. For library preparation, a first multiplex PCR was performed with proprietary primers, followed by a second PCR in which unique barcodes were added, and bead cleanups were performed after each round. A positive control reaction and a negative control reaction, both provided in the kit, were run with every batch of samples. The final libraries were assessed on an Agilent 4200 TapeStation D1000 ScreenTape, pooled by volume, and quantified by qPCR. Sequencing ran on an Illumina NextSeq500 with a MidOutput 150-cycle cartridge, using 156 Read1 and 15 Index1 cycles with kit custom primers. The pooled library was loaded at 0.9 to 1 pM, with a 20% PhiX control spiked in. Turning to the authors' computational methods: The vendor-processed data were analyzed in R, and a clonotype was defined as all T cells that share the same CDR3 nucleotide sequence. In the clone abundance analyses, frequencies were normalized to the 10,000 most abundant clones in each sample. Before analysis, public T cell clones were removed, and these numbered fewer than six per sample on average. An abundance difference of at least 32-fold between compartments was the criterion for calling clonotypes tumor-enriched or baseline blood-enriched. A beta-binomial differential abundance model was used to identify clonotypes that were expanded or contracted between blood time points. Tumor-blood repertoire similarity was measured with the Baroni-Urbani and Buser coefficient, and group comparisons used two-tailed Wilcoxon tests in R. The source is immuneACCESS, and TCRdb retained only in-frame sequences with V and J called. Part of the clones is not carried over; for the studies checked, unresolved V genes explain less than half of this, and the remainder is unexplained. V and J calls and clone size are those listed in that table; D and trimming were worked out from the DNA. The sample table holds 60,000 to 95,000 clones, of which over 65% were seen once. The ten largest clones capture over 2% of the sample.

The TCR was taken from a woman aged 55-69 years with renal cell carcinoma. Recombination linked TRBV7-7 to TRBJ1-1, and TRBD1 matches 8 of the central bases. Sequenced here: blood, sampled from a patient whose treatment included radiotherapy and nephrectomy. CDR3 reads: CASSHRTGPNTEAFF. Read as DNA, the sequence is TGTGCTAGCAGCCATAGGACAGGGCCAAACACTGAAGCTTTCTTT.